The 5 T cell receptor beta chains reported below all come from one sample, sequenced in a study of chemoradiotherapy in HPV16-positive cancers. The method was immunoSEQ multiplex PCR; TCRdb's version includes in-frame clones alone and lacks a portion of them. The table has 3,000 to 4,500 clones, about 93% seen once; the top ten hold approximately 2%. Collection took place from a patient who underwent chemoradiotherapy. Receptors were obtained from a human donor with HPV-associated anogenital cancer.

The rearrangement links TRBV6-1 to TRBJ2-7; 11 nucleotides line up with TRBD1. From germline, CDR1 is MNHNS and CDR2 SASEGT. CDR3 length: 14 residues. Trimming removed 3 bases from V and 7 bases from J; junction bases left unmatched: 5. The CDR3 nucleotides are TGTGCCAGCAGTGACGGACAGGGGGCGGAAGAGCAGTACTTC. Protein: CASSDGQGAEEQYF.

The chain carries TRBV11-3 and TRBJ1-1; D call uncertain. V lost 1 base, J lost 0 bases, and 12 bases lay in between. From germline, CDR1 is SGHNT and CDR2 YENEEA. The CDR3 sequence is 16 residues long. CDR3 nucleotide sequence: TGTGCCAGCAGCTTAGGATCGGGGAAAATGAACACTGAAGCTTTCTTT. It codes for CASSLGSGKMNTEAFF.

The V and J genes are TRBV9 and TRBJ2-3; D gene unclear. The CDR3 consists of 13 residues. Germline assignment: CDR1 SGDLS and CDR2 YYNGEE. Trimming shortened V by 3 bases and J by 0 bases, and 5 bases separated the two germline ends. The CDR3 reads CASSAQSTDTQYF. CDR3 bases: TGTGCCAGCAGCGCCCAAAGCACAGATACGCAGTATTTT.

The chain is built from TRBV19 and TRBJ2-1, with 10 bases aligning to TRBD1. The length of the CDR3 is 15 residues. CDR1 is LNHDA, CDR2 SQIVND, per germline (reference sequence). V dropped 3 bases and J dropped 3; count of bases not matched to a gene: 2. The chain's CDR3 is CASSMGDRGYNEQFF. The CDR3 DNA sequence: TGTGCCAGTAGTATGGGGGACAGGGGCTACAATGAGCAGTTCTTC.

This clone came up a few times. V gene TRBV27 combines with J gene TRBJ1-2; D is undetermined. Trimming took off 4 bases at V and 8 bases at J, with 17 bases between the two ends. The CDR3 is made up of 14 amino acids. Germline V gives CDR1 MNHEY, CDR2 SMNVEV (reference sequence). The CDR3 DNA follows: TGTGCCAGCAGTTCTGCGGGGTTGGTGGGGGGCTACACCTTC. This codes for CASSSAGLVGGYTF.